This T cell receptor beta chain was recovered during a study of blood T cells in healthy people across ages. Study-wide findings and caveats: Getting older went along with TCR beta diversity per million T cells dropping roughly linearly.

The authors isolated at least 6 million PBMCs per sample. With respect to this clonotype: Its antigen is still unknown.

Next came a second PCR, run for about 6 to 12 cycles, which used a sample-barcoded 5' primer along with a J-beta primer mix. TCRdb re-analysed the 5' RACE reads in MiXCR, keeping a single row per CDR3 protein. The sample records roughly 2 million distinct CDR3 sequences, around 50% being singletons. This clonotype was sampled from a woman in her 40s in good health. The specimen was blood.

CDR3 sequence (DNA): TGCGCCAGCAGCCAAGAGCTCCATGGGGCCCATACGCAGTATTTT. It translates to CASSQELHGAHTQYF. The chain is built from TRBV4-3 and TRBJ2-3; D possibly corresponds to TRBD1 (5 bases). Trimming removed 0 bases from V and 7 bases from J, with 14 bases in between. CDR1 is LGHNA, CDR2 YSLEER, per germline. The CDR3 covers 15 residues.